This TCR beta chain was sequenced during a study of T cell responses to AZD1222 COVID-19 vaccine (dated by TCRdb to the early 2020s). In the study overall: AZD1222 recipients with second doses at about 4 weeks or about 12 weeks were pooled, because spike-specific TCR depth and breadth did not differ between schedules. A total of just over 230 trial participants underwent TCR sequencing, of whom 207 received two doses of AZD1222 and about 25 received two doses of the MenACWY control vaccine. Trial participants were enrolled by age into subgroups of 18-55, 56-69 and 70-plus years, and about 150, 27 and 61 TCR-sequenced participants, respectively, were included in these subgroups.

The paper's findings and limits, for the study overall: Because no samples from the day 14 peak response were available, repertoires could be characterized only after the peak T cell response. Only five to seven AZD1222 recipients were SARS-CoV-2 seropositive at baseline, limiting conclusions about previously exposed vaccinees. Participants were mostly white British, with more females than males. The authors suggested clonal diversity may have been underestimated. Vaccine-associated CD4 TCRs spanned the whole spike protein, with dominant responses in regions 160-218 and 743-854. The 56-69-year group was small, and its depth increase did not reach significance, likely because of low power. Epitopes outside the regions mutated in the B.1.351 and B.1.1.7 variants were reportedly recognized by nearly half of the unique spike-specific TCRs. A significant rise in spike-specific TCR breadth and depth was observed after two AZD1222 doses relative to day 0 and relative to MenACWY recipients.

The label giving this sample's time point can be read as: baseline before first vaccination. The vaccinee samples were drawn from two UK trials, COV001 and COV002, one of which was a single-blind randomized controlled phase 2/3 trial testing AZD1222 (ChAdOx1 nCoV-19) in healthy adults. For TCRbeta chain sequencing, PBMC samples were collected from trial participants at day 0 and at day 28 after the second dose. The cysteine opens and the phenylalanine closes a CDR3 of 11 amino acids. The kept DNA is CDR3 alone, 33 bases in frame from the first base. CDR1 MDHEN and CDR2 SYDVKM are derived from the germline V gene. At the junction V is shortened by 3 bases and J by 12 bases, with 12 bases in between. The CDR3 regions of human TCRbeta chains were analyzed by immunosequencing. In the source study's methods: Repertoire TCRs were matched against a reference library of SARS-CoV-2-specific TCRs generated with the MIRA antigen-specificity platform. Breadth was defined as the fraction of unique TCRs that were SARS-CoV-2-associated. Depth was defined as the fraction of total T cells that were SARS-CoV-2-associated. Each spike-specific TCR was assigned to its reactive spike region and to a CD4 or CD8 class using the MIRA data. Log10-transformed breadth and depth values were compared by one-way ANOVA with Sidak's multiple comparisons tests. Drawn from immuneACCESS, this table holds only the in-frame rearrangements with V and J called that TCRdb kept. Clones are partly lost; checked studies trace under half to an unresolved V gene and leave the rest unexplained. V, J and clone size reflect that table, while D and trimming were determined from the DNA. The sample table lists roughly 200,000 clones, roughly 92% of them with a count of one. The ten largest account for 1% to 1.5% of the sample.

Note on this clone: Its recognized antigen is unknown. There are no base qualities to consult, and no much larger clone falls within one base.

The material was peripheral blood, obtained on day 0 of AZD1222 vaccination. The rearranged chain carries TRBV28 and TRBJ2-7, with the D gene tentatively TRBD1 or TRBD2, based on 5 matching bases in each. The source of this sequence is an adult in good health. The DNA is TGTGCCAGCAGTTTGCAGGGACCCTCGTACTTC. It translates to CASSLQGPSYF. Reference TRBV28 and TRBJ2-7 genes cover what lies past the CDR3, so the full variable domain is DVKVTQSSRYLVKRTGEKVFLECVQDMDHENMFWYRQDPGLGLRLIYFSYDVKMKEKGDIPEGYSVSREKKERFSLILESASTNQTSMYLCASSLQGPSYFGPGTRLTVT.